Only one count was recorded for the clone carrying this TCR beta chain. This sample was included in a study of blood T cell repertoires in COVID-19. Study in general: Acute-phase and convalescent COVID-19 samples originated in the United States, Italy and Spain. PBMCs, B-cell-depleted T cells, or T cells provided the cDNA or gDNA that made up the material.

Methods used by the authors: Estimation of nucleated cell counts was performed using reference gene primer amplification. Only in-frame clones appear in the TCRdb table, and some are missing; sequencing was by immunoSEQ multiplex PCR. That table supplies the V and J calls and clone size; D and trimming were determined from the DNA. The repertoire consists of around 260,000 clones, with roughly 90% occurring once and the leading ten covering less than 3%. The receptor comes from a woman in her 30s with active or convalescent COVID-19. Sequencing was performed on peripheral blood.

The CDR3 is CAWSKGRGAPLPLDEQFF. The CDR3 DNA follows: TGTGCCTGGAGTAAAGGGCGGGGGGCTCCCCTTCCTCTTGATGAGCAGTTCTTC. The chain couples TRBV30 to TRBJ2-1; 8 bases line up with TRBD2. CDR1 and CDR2 from the germline V gene are GTSNPN and SVGIG (reference sequence). J gave up 8 bases and V 2 bases, and 20 bases lay outside the gene matches. The length of the CDR3 is 18 residues.